This record concerns one T cell receptor beta chain sequence. This clonotype showed up many times. Its target antigen remains unknown. Base qualities were left out, and no much larger clone turns up one base away. For unsorted PBMC libraries, 2 million PBMCs were used after storage in RNAlater at -80 degrees C until RNA extraction. Multiple sclerosis patients were enrolled in a US clinical protocol evaluating disease progression by magnetic resonance imaging. Peripheral blood was subjected to Ficoll-Hypaque density gradient centrifugation to isolate PBMCs, which were then cryopreserved in liquid nitrogen. This specimen belongs to a study of neurological immune-mediated disorders (dated by TCRdb to the late 2010s). Background on the whole study: Among the roughly 35 multiple sclerosis patients, about 30 had relapsing-remitting MS and 3 had secondary progressive MS. The roughly 99 TCR-beta libraries covered PBMC samples along with longitudinal samples, technical triplicates, and paired sorted CD4+ and CD8+ T-cell subsets. Of the approximately 70 subjects in the cohort, around 15 were HAM/TSP patients, roughly 35 were multiple sclerosis patients, and around 20 were healthy controls. Using UMI-based sequencing, the study compared peripheral blood TCR-beta repertoires from patients with HTLV-I-associated myelopathy (HAM/TSP), patients with multiple sclerosis, and healthy controls. Broad study findings and their caveats: Phylogenetic analysis grouped repertoires from 18 of 34 MS patients into a cluster of related CDR3 sequences, suggesting a possible repertoire-level signature. TCR clonal expansion was highest in HAM/TSP patients and lowest in MS patients, with MS patients falling below even healthy controls. No identical CDR3 amino acid sequences were found to be shared among expanded clones across subjects, suggesting that TCR-beta repertoires were private in all groups. The MS cluster was not associated with any clinical or MRI features, and the authors stated that larger cohorts are needed.

To synthesize cDNA, template-switch 5'RACE was performed with a primer carrying a 10-nucleotide random unique molecular identifier so that each TCR transcript was tagged. Every sequencing run covered 15-18 subjects and yielded more than 160 million TCR-beta sequences. The RNeasy kit was used to extract total RNA. Using the KAPA Real-time Library Amplification kit, TCR-beta VDJ regions were amplified with primers for the TCR constant region and the 5'RACE anchor. Sample indexes and Illumina adaptors were added in a first PCR, after which library yield was increased in a second PCR. After Ampure bead purification, the roughly 650 bp TCR product was size-selected on a 2% E-gel SizeSelection system. Library quality was checked on a Bioanalyzer, concentration was measured with Qubit, and libraries were quantified with the Kapa Library Quantification kit before pooling. Paired-end 2 x 150 bp sequencing of the libraries was performed on an Illumina HiSeq 2500. To increase sequence diversity, roughly 24-32% phiX was spiked into each library pool. The paper's data handling went like this. The UMI-based MiGEC pipeline processed quality-filtered reads and removed over 80% of raw TCR sequences during error correction. VDJ genes were aligned to IMGT germline references, and clonotypes were defined by unique CDR3 amino acid sequence plus V-J genes. Clonal expansion, Shannon diversity and CDR3 relatedness were evaluated with VDJtools (CalcPairwiseDistances, ClusterSamples), while phylogenetic trees were built in CLCbio workbench. Clones with at least 8 unique UMIs were defined as expanded, with this threshold being based on coefficient-of-variation modelling across technical triplicates. TCRdb itself trimmed the public reads at Q25 with fastp, ran MiXCR and retained productive beta chains. All rows with the same CDR3 protein become a single entry with the most common DNA and genes. TCRdb's processing, not the authors', yielded these V and J calls. The sample table shows about 65,000 distinct CDR3 sequences, and approximately 3.7% are seen once. Clones ranked in the top ten supply around 2.7% of the sample.

From the cysteine up to the phenylalanine, the CDR3 has a length of 14 residues. Only CDR3 DNA remains: 42 bases, in frame from the first base. Sequences SQVTM (CDR1) and ANQGSEA (CDR2) are obtained from the germline V gene. Germline trimming amounts to 6 bases on V and 3 bases on J, with 7 as the count of junction bases outside the gene matches. This TCR was recovered from a man aged 45-60 years with multiple sclerosis. The source material was PBMCs. The V and J genes are TRBV29-1 and TRBJ2-7, and 11 junction bases match TRBD1. The DNA sequence is as follows: TGCAGCGTGTATTGGACAGGGGGCGACTACGAGCAGTACTTC. It translates to CSVYWTGGDYEQYF.